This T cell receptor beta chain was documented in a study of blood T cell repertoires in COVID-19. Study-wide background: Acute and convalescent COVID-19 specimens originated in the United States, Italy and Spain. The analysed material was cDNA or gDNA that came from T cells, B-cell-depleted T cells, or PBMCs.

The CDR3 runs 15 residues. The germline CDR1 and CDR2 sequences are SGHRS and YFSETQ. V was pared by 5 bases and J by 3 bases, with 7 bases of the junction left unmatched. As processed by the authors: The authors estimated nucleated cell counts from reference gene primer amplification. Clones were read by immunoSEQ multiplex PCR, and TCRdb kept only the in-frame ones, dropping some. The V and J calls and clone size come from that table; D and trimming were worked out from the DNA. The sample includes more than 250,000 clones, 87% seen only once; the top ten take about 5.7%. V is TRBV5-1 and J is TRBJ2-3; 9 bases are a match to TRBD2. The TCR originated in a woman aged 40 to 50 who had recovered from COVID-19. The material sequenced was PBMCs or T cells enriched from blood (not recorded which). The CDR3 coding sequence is TGCGCCAGCAGGAAGGGGCTAGCGGGAACAGATACGCAGTATTTT. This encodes CASRKGLAGTDTQYF.